These 15 T cell receptor beta chains originate from one sample sequenced in a study of a mutant IDH1 vaccine in newly diagnosed glioma. Time point here: baseline, week 1 (first vaccination visit). The treatment here: pre-vaccination baseline after standard-of-care therapy. Some clones are missing from TCRdb's copy, which holds only in-frame ones; the method was immunoSEQ multiplex PCR. The sample holds tens of thousands of clones, around four fifths seen once. The source material was PBMCs, sampled from a glioma patient treated with radiotherapy, temozolomide or both. These receptors originate from a woman in her fifties or sixties with glioma.

V is TRBV30 and J is TRBJ1-1; the D gene is possibly TRBD1 (5 bases). Trimming shortened V by 4 bases and J by 3 bases, and 12 bases separated the two germline ends. The CDR3 is made up of 13 amino acids. In germline, CDR1 is GTSNPN, CDR2 SVGIG (reference sequence). CDR3 sequence (DNA): TGTGCCTGGAAAGACTCGGGGGACACTGAAGCTTTCTTT. It encodes CAWKDSGDTEAFF.

The chain couples TRBV6-4 to TRBJ2-3, with 9 bases identical to TRBD1. V was clipped by 0 bases and J by 5 bases; unmatched bases: 6. Germline CDR1 is MRHNA and CDR2 is SNTAGT. There are 16 residues in the CDR3. Here the CDR3 DNA reads TGTGCCAGCAGTGACTCCGGGACAGGGTCGGGAGATACGCAGTATTTT. Amino acids: CASSDSGTGSGDTQYF.

The rearrangement uses TRBV27 and TRBJ2-1; a possible D gene is TRBD1 (5 bases). The ends were cut back, 1 base at V and 6 bases at J, with 10 bases in the middle. The CDR3 contains 14 residues. Germline loops: CDR1 MNHEY, CDR2 SMNVEV (reference sequence). CDR3 sequence (DNA): TGTGCCAGCAGTTTATGGGGCAGGTCCAATGAGCAGTTCTTC. Translating it yields CASSLWGRSNEQFF.

This clone was detected only a few times. The rearrangement uses TRBV7-9 and TRBJ1-5, with D maybe TRBD1 (5 bases). In germline, CDR1 is SEHNR, CDR2 FQNEAQ (reference sequence). The CDR3 runs 15 residues. V was pared by 0 bases and J by 3 bases, with 9 bases between. In nucleotides, the CDR3 is TGTGCCAGCAGCTTAGCGCAGGGCGACAATCAGCCCCAGCATTTT. Its protein product is CASSLAQGDNQPQHF.

V gene TRBV6-5 combines with J gene TRBJ2-1, with TRBD1 identical over 7 bases. Looked up from germline, CDR1 is MNHEY and CDR2 is SVGAGI. CDR3 length: 13 amino acids. V lost 4 bases and J lost 9; bases outside the gene matches: 6. CDR3 in amino acids: CASSLTGSVEQFF. The CDR3 DNA follows: TGTGCCAGCAGTTTGACAGGGAGTGTTGAGCAGTTCTTC.

The chain joins TRBV5-1 to TRBJ1-6; the match to TRBD1 covers 7 bases. The CDR3 contains 14 residues. V dropped 4 bases and J dropped 6; count of bases not matched to a gene: 4. CDR1 is SGHRS and CDR2 is YFSETQ in the germline V gene. The CDR3 DNA reads as TGCGCCAGCAGCGAGGGGGCTCGTAATTCACCCCTCCACTTT. This sequence encodes CASSEGARNSPLHF.

This chain links TRBV29-1 with TRBJ2-3; tentatively, D is TRBD2 (5 bases). Germline V gives CDR1 SQVTM, CDR2 ANQGSEA. The CDR3 loop spans 13 amino acids. The V end lost 3 bases, the J end lost 4 bases, and 11 bases lay between the germline ends. The CDR3 DNA reads TGCAGCGTTGATGCGGGTTTACCAGATACGCAGTATTTT. Translated, it gives CSVDAGLPDTQYF.

The J gene is TRBJ1-6, the V gene TRBV6-5; D is possibly TRBD1 (6 bases). Germline-derived CDR1 and CDR2 are MNHEY and SVGAGI. Trimming shortened V by 0 bases and J by 7 bases, and 13 bases separated the two germline ends. The CDR3 loop spans 16 amino acids. The CDR3: CASSYSRGQGNSPLHF. The CDR3 DNA sequence: TGTGCCAGCAGTTACTCGAGGGGTCAGGGGAATTCACCCCTCCACTTT.

The rearrangement joins TRBV9 to TRBJ1-2, with D hard to call. V gave up 0 bases and J gave up 7 bases, with 13 bases separating them. Germline-derived CDR1 and CDR2 are SGDLS and YYNGEE. The CDR3 totals 14 residues. CDR3: CASSVAVGLSGYTF. The CDR3, as DNA: TGTGCCAGCAGCGTAGCGGTGGGGTTAAGTGGCTACACCTTC.

The chain combines TRBV10-3 with TRBJ2-7; TRBD1 agrees at 7 bases. This CDR3 has 15 amino acids. V gave up 6 bases and J gave up 0 bases; unmatched junction bases: 8. Germline V gene sequence: CDR1 ENHRY, CDR2 SYGVKD. The CDR3 nucleotides read TGTGCCATCAGGACCGGGACAGAGAGCTCCTACGAGCAGTACTTC. Its translation is CAIRTGTESSYEQYF.

As DNA, the CDR3 is TGTGCCAGCACTCCCGGGACAGGTTTTAACTATGGCTACACCTTC. It translates to CASTPGTGFNYGYTF. V and J are TRBV27 and TRBJ1-2, with TRBD1 matching over 8 bases. The germline V gene encodes CDR1 MNHEY and CDR2 SMNVEV (reference sequence). Unmatched junction bases numbered 8, after V lost 7 bases and J lost 1 base. The CDR3 runs 15 residues.

The chain is built from TRBV7-2 and TRBJ1-2; 12 bases agree with TRBD1. Trimming removed 1 base from V and 8 bases from J; junction bases left unmatched: 2. The CDR3 is 14 residues long. Germline assignment: CDR1 SGHTA and CDR2 FQGNSA. The CDR3 nucleotides are TGTGCCAGCAGCTTAGTGGGACAGGGGGCAGGCTACACCTTC. Encoded protein: CASSLVGQGAGYTF.

The chain employs TRBV5-1 and TRBJ1-2; 10 bases are a match to TRBD1. The CDR3 runs to 16 residues. CDR1 is SGHRS and CDR2 is YFSETQ in the germline V gene. V dropped 3 bases and J dropped 6; count of bases not matched to a gene: 11. CDR3 residues: CASSYGTGAGENGYTF. CDR3 nucleotides: TGCGCCAGCAGCTACGGGACAGGGGCGGGCGAGAATGGCTACACCTTC.

This sequence joins TRBV27 and TRBJ2-6; D ambiguous. V gave up 8 bases and J gave up 3 bases, with 17 bases separating them. This CDR3 region has 16 residues. Germline V lookup: CDR1 MNHEY, CDR2 SMNVEV (reference sequence). This CDR3 is CASQDGGPGGANVLTF. In DNA form, the CDR3 reads TGTGCCAGCCAAGACGGCGGCCCCGGTGGGGCCAACGTCCTGACTTTC.

A single count supports this clone. The chain recombines TRBV5-4 with TRBJ1-1; no definite D call. CDR3 length equals 13 residues. The V gene lost 0 bases and the J gene lost 0 bases, with 3 bases spanning the gap. CDR1 is SGHNT and CDR2 is YYREEE in the germline V gene (reference sequence). The CDR3 coding sequence is TGTGCCAGCAGCTTGGGGGTGAACACTGAAGCTTTCTTT. Translating gives CASSLGVNTEAFF.